This T cell receptor (beta chain) was retrieved from a study of cytomegalovirus exposure and HLA in healthy donors. The count of this clone is one. The antigen remains unidentified. The donors were in the approximately 120-subject validation cohort; that cohort was separate from the roughly 620-subject first cohort. The method was immunoSEQ multiplex PCR; TCRdb's version includes in-frame clones alone and lacks a portion of them. Among approximately 220,000 clones listed, 65% to 85% were seen once. Germline CDR1 MNHNS, CDR2 SASEGT. The CDR3 is 14 amino acids. Trimming shortened V by 10 bases and J by 6 bases, and 22 bases separated the two germline ends. Notes on the study in general: Some public TCRs appeared in many individuals, while most sequences were rare. The study put about 180 TCR beta chains on its list as cytomegalovirus-associated.

This sequence was found in a woman aged 30 to 39 in good health and CMV-seropositive. The gene calls are TRBV6-1 and TRBJ2-7; D assignment may be TRBD1 or TRBD2 (5 bases each). The source material was PBMCs. CDR3 nucleotide sequence: TGTGCCACTGACCGGGACCGTCATTCGTCCGAGCAGTACTTC. This codes for CATDRDRHSSEQYF.